These 25 T cell receptor beta chains originate from one sample sequenced in a study of blood T cell repertoires in COVID-19. Measured with immunoSEQ multiplex PCR; TCRdb has only the in-frame clones, and not every one. The table includes about 250,000 clones, under 90% detected once. The source material was PBMCs or T cells enriched from blood (not recorded which). These TCRs come from a man aged 35 to 55 who had recovered from COVID-19.

J is TRBJ1-2 and V is TRBV2; possible D gene TRBD1, 5 bases. CDR1 is SNHLY and CDR2 is FYNNEI in the germline V gene. V was shortened by 4 bases and J by 0 bases, with 12 bases between the two germline ends. The CDR3 totals 15 residues. The CDR3 loop reads CASSVSSTANYGYTF. The CDR3 DNA follows: TGTGCCAGCAGTGTTTCTTCGACAGCTAACTATGGCTACACCTTC.

The chain links TRBV12-3 or TRBV12-4 to TRBJ2-5; D call uncertain. The CDR3 sequence is 11 residues long. Trimming shortened V by 5 bases and J by 2 bases, and 3 bases separated the two germline ends. CDR3 in amino acids: CASSPQETQYF. DNA of the CDR3: TGTGCCAGCAGTCCTCAAGAGACCCAGTACTTC.

This clone appeared once. CDR3 nucleotide sequence: TGTGCCAGCAGCTTGGGGCTGGGCAGTCTTGAAGCTTTCTTT. Amino acids: CASSLGLGSLEAFF. The chain uses TRBV5-6 and TRBJ1-1; D is ambiguous. There are 14 residues in the CDR3. The germline V gene encodes CDR1 SGHDT and CDR2 YYEEEE. V was cut by 0 bases and J by 7 bases, with 13 bases left in between.

J is TRBJ2-1 and V is TRBV18; 9 positions agree with TRBD2. Germline V gene lookup returns CDR1 KGHSH and CDR2 LQKENI. V trimming: 3 bases; J trimming: 3 bases; junction bases outside the gene matches: 12. This CDR3 comprises 18 residues. DNA of the CDR3: TGTGCCAGCTCACCGAAGGCAATAGCGGGAGCTCTCTACAATGAGCAGTTCTTC. Protein product: CASSPKAIAGALYNEQFF.

This clone showed up just once. The rearrangement uses TRBV7-3 and TRBJ2-5, with 9 bases aligning to TRBD2. CDR3 length equals 16 residues. The junction had 8 bases not matched to a gene; V was cut back by 1 base and J by 5 bases. Germline V gene lookup returns CDR1 SGHTA and CDR2 FQGTGA. Here the CDR3 DNA reads TGTGCCAGCAGCTTAATGGGGCTAGCGGGAATTGAGACCCAGTACTTC. It codes for CASSLMGLAGIETQYF. The whole variable domain, filled in from reference TRBV7-3 and TRBJ2-5, reads GAGVSQTPSNKVTEKGKYVELRCDPISGHTALYWYRQSLGQGPEFLIYFQGTGAADDSGLPNDRFFAVRPEGSVSTLKIQRTERGDSAVYLCASSLMGLAGIETQYFGPGTRLLVL.

J is TRBJ1-2 and V is TRBV6-1; D call uncertain. V gave up 4 bases and J gave up 8 bases, with 20 bases separating them. This CDR3 spans 15 amino acids. In germline, CDR1 is MNHNS, CDR2 SASEGT. CDR3 in DNA: TGTGCCAGCAGTGCACCCGAGACCTCGATCGGGGGCTACACCTTC. This sequence encodes CASSAPETSIGGYTF.

J is TRBJ1-5 and V is TRBV3-1 (or the pseudogene TRBV3-2); D gene ambiguous. Trimming stripped 4 bases from V and 1 base from J, with 8 bases between. The CDR3 loop spans 14 amino acids. Germline CDR1 reads LGHDT; CDR2 reads YNNKEL (reference sequence). CDR3 protein: CASSPGRSNQPQHF. The CDR3 DNA is TGTGCCAGCAGCCCCGGGAGAAGCAATCAGCCCCAGCATTTT.

This clone has just one count. The J gene is TRBJ1-5, the V gene TRBV30; D ambiguous. This CDR3 region has 13 residues. Germline CDR1 and CDR2: GTSNPN and SVGIG (reference sequence). Trimming left V 0 bases short and J 4 bases short, with 7 bases between. The CDR3 region is CAWSVADNQPQHF. The DNA for the CDR3 is TGTGCCTGGAGTGTAGCGGATAATCAGCCCCAGCATTTT.

This chain joins TRBV11-1 and TRBJ2-1, with 8 positions matching TRBD2. The germline gives CDR1 SGHAT, CDR2 FQDESV (reference sequence). V dropped 6 bases and J dropped 6; count of bases not matched to a gene: 1. The CDR3 has 12 amino acids. As DNA, the CDR3 is TGTGCCAGCAGACGGGGGGGCAATGAGCAGTTCTTC. Residues: CASRRGGNEQFF.

This rearrangement joins TRBV28 to TRBJ2-7; 9 nucleotides line up with TRBD1. The CDR3 runs 15 residues. The junction had 11 bases not matched to a gene; V was cut back by 4 bases and J by 7 bases. Germline-derived CDR1 and CDR2 are MDHEN and SYDVKM. For the CDR3, the DNA is TGTGCCAGCAGTTCGGAGATCACAGGGGGCGGGGAGCAGTACTTC. It codes for CASSSEITGGGEQYF. The full variable domain, in which reference TRBV28 and TRBJ2-7 provide the parts outside the CDR3, is DVKVTQSSRYLVKRTGEKVFLECVQDMDHENMFWYRQDPGLGLRLIYFSYDVKMKEKGDIPEGYSVSREKKERFSLILESASTNQTSMYLCASSSEITGGGEQYFGPGTRLTVT.

The V gene is TRBV7-2, the J gene TRBJ2-7, with 9 bases that match TRBD1. This CDR3 is built from 16 residues. V was pared by 5 bases and J by 3 bases, with 11 bases of the junction left unmatched. The germline V gene has CDR1 SGHTA and CDR2 FQGNSA. This chain's CDR3 is CASSPFVQGAHYEQYF. The CDR3 bases are TGTGCCAGCAGCCCTTTTGTACAGGGGGCCCACTACGAGCAGTACTTC.

The chain has TRBV10-3 and TRBJ1-5; 9 bases line up with TRBD1. Germline CDR1 reads ENHRY; CDR2 reads SYGVKD. With V trimmed by 4 bases and J by 6 bases, 10 bases remained unmatched. The CDR3 runs to 16 residues. CDR3: CAISGWDREEGQPQHF. The CDR3 DNA reads as TGTGCCATCAGTGGTTGGGACAGGGAGGAGGGTCAGCCCCAGCATTTT.

The rearrangement links TRBV19 to TRBJ1-5; D ambiguous. V dropped 1 base and J dropped 2 bases, with 12 bases sitting between them. The V gene's germline CDR1 is LNHDA and CDR2 SQIVND (reference sequence). The CDR3 spans 16 residues. CDR3 DNA sequence: TGTGCCAGTAGTATAGGTGGATTACTAGGCAATCAGCCCCAGCATTTT. The encoded protein is CASSIGGLLGNQPQHF.

This sequence joins TRBV12-5 and TRBJ1-1, with 9 bases aligning to TRBD1. The CDR3 is made up of 13 amino acids. Germline V gene data show CDR1 as LGHNT and CDR2 as FRNRAP. V was clipped by 5 bases and J by 7 bases; unmatched bases: 5. This chain's CDR3 is CASGPGQGIEAFF. CDR3 coding DNA: TGTGCTAGTGGTCCGGGACAGGGCATTGAAGCTTTCTTT.

This chain uses TRBV5-1 with TRBJ1-1; D gene unclear. The V gene's germline CDR1 is SGHRS and CDR2 YFSETQ. This CDR3 has 12 residues. Between the trimmed V and J ends, which lost 4 bases and 0 bases, there was a span of 4 bases. DNA for the CDR3: TGCGCCAGCAGCAATATGAACACTGAAGCTTTCTTT. This translates into CASSNMNTEAFF.

The rearrangement links TRBV2 to TRBJ2-7, with a weak D call TRBD2 (5 bases). Trimming shortened V by 6 bases and J by 3 bases, and 24 bases separated the two germline ends. Germline lookup yields CDR1 SNHLY and CDR2 FYNNEI. This CDR3 spans 17 amino acids. This CDR3 is CASSLSPPAGSDYEQYF. CDR3 DNA sequence: TGTGCCAGCAGCCTTTCCCCGCCCGCGGGCAGTGACTACGAGCAGTACTTC.

The genes are TRBV11-1 and TRBJ2-2; TRBD2 is a possible D gene (5 bases). The length of the CDR3 is 16 residues. Germline assignment: CDR1 SGHAT and CDR2 FQDESV (reference sequence). Trimming took 5 bases from V and 0 from J, leaving 13 bases between them. CDR3 nucleotide sequence: TGTGCCAGCAGCCCCAGAGGGTTGCCGAACACCGGGGAGCTGTTTTTT. It is translated as CASSPRGLPNTGELFF.

This sequence joins TRBV12-3 or TRBV12-4 and TRBJ2-3, with D possibly TRBD2 on 5 matching bases. The CDR3 contains 13 residues. Trimming removed 6 bases from V and 6 bases from J, with 13 bases in between. The CDR3 spells CASSQDWSDTQYF. In DNA, the CDR3 is TGTGCCAGCAGCCAGGACTGGAGCGATACGCAGTATTTT.

Only one count was recorded for this clone. The chain recombines TRBV19 with TRBJ2-7; 7 positions agree with TRBD1. The CDR3 length is 16 residues. The V gene end was trimmed by 4 bases and the J gene end by 4 bases; junction bases not matched to a gene: 13. CDR1 is LNHDA, CDR2 SQIVND, per germline (reference sequence). The CDR3 loop reads CASSTPRQGGFYEQYF. In nucleotides, the CDR3 is TGTGCCAGTAGTACCCCTCGACAGGGCGGGTTTTACGAGCAGTACTTC.

The chain joins TRBV6-2 or TRBV6-3 to TRBJ1-5; TRBD1 might be the D (6 bases). Germline V gene sequence: CDR1 MNHEY, CDR2 SVGEGT. CDR3 length: 15 amino acids. Trimming removed 3 bases at V and 7 bases at J, with 16 bases between. CDR3 residues: CASSYGQGFSQPQHF. For the CDR3, the DNA is TGTGCCAGCAGTTATGGGCAGGGGTTCAGCCAGCCCCAGCATTTT.

The chain employs TRBV6-5 and TRBJ2-7; 8 positions agree with TRBD2. The length of the CDR3 is 14 residues. The V gene end was trimmed by 7 bases and the J gene end by 3 bases; junction bases not matched to a gene: 8. Germline CDR1 reads MNHEY; CDR2 reads SVGAGI. The CDR3 here is CASTYDGTSYEQYF. CDR3 nucleotides: TGTGCCAGCACCTACGACGGGACTAGCTACGAGCAGTACTTC.

This chain connects TRBV7-9 to TRBJ1-2, with 8 nucleotides matching TRBD1. The CDR3 contains 13 residues. V shed 5 bases and J 8 bases; nucleotides not matched to a gene: 7. CDR1 and CDR2 (germline): SEHNR, FQNEAQ (reference sequence). CDR3 sequence (DNA): TGTGCCAGCAGCGTCGGACAGGGCGGAGGCTACACCTTC. Amino acids: CASSVGQGGGYTF.

The genes are TRBV6-6 and TRBJ2-7; tentative D call: TRBD2 (9 bases). The CDR3 extends over 19 amino acids. The V end lost 5 bases, the J end lost 0 bases, and 26 bases lay between the germline ends. In germline, CDR1 is MNHNY, CDR2 SVGAGI (reference sequence). The CDR3 sequence: CASSPSQGAASGNSYEQYF. The CDR3 DNA sequence: TGTGCCAGCAGTCCCTCTCAGGGGGCGGCTAGCGGGAACTCCTACGAGCAGTACTTC.

This chain connects TRBV28 to TRBJ2-7; 8 nucleotides agree with TRBD1. Germline CDR1 reads MDHEN; CDR2 reads SYDVKM. The trim removed 6 bases at V and 5 bases at J, leaving 3 bases unmatched. This CDR3 has 12 amino acids. CDR3 coding DNA: TGTGCCAGCAGGTACAGGGGGAACGAGCAGTACTTC. The encoded protein is CASRYRGNEQYF.

This CDR3 reads CASTPSGESDTQYF. The CDR3 bases are TGCGCCAGCACTCCTAGCGGGGAATCAGATACGCAGTATTTT. This chain joins TRBV10-2 and TRBJ2-3; 9 bases fit TRBD2. In germline, CDR1 is WSHSY, CDR2 SAAADI. This CDR3 spans 14 amino acids. V dropped 7 bases and J dropped 4; count of bases not matched to a gene: 6.